This TCR beta chain is drawn from a study of blood T cell repertoires in COVID-19. About the study: Sites across the United States, Italy and Spain contributed samples from acute and convalescent COVID-19. PBMCs, B-cell-depleted T cells, or T cells were the source of the cDNA or gDNA that made up the material.

J lost 3 bases, V lost 2 bases, and 1 base had no gene match. Germline V gene sequence: CDR1 MNHEY, CDR2 SVGEGT. The CDR3 has 13 amino acids. Authors' data handling: Reference gene primer amplification yielded estimated nucleated cell counts. Clones were read by immunoSEQ multiplex PCR, and TCRdb kept only the in-frame ones, dropping some. The V and J calls and clone size were taken over from that table, and D and trimming were inferred from the DNA. Of about 120,000 clones detected, 90% appear once; the ten largest clones hold 1.8%. The gene calls are TRBV6-2 or TRBV6-3 and TRBJ2-7; 7 positions match TRBD2. The sequence was obtained from a human donor with active COVID-19. The donor label of this sample is uncertain. The sequencing sample was made of peripheral blood. CDR3 loop: CASSYGTNYEQYF. The CDR3 nucleotides are TGTGCCAGCAGTTACGGGACTAACTACGAGCAGTACTTC.